This T cell receptor beta chain was documented in a study of T cell clonality in common variable immunodeficiency. This clone was counted a few times. The read ends 3 residues shy of where the CDR3 ends; the end is completed using the germline J gene. TCRdb's table, derived via immunoSEQ multiplex PCR, lists solely in-frame clones and lacks some. Altogether 40,000 to 65,000 clones were found in the sample, and no singletons occur. In germline, CDR1 is DFQATT, CDR2 SNEGSKA (reference sequence). Trimming cost V 3 bases and J 2 bases; bases outside gene matches: 3. The length of the CDR3 is 16 residues. The sample consisted of peripheral blood mononuclear cells. The chain combines TRBV20-1 with TRBJ2-1, with 14 bases that match TRBD2. The receptor was isolated from a person aged 18 to 70 in good health. This CDR3 reads CSARTSGRAPYNEQFF. CDR3 DNA, as far as it was read: TGCAGTGCTAGGACTAGCGGGAGGGCCCCCTACAATGAG.